Presented here are 6 T cell receptor beta chains from one specimen sequenced in a study of OX40 agonist ivuxolimab in advanced cancers. Assay: immunoSEQ multiplex PCR; the TCRdb copy retains only in-frame clones and omits some. The data contain fewer than 90,000 clones, roughly 87% of them singletons. The material was CD4+ or CD8+ T cells sorted from blood, obtained in a trial of the OX40 agonist ivuxolimab. These receptors were taken from an adult with an advanced solid tumor such as melanoma, head and neck, liver or kidney cancer.

The chain uses TRBV7-3 and TRBJ2-2; D uncertain. The CDR3 runs to 15 residues. V gave up 2 bases and J gave up 1 base, with 8 bases separating them. In germline, CDR1 is SGHTA, CDR2 FQGTGA. The CDR3 DNA reads as TGTGCCAGCAGCTTATACGGCCAGAACACCGGGGAGCTGTTTTTT. Its translation is CASSLYGQNTGELFF.

J is TRBJ2-2 and V is TRBV28; D is unresolved. With 7 bases removed from V and 4 bases from J, the gap between germline ends came to 13 bases. Germline V gives CDR1 MDHEN, CDR2 SYDVKM. CDR3 size: 14 residues. The CDR3 DNA reads TGTGCCAGCATAGCCTTAGTTGGCACCGGGGAGCTGTTTTTT. Its protein product is CASIALVGTGELFF. Full variable domain (rest looked up from reference TRBV28 and TRBJ2-2): DVKVTQSSRYLVKRTGEKVFLECVQDMDHENMFWYRQDPGLGLRLIYFSYDVKMKEKGDIPEGYSVSREKKERFSLILESASTNQTSMYLCASIALVGTGELFFGEGSRLTVL.

The gene calls are TRBV6-5 and TRBJ2-7, with 7 bases that match TRBD1. The CDR3 runs 15 residues. Germline lookup yields CDR1 MNHEY and CDR2 SVGAGI. V dropped 0 bases and J dropped 5; count of bases not matched to a gene: 7. The CDR3 protein is CASSYSRGRFDEQYF. In DNA form, the CDR3 reads TGTGCCAGCAGTTACTCAAGGGGGCGTTTCGACGAGCAGTACTTC.

The chain is built from TRBV2 and TRBJ1-4; D not certain. Germline CDR1 is SNHLY and CDR2 is FYNNEI. The CDR3 sequence is 13 residues long. The V gene lost 7 bases and the J gene lost 2 bases, with 8 bases spanning the gap. This CDR3 reads CASTPVTNEKLFF. The CDR3 bases are TGTGCCAGCACCCCGGTTACTAATGAAAAACTGTTTTTT.

V usage is TRBV7-6 and J usage is TRBJ2-1; D assignment may be TRBD1 or TRBD2 (5 bases each). The CDR3 runs 16 residues. Trimming left V 4 bases short and J 5 bases short, with 18 bases between. Germline lookup yields CDR1 SGHVS and CDR2 FNYEAQ. Written as DNA, the CDR3 is TGTGCCAGCAGCTGGGCTGGAGGCAGGGATAACAATGAGCAGTTCTTC. This translates into CASSWAGGRDNNEQFF.

V usage is TRBV9 and J usage is TRBJ1-1; 9 nucleotides match TRBD1. The CDR3 loop spans 16 amino acids. CDR1 is SGDLS and CDR2 is YYNGEE in the germline V gene. V lost 4 bases to trimming and J lost 1 base; unmatched junction nucleotides: 8. CDR3 amino acids: CASSSGTGRKNTEAFF. The CDR3 nucleotides read TGTGCCAGCAGCTCCGGGACAGGGCGAAAGAACACTGAAGCTTTCTTT.